These 29 T cell receptor beta chains originate from one sample sequenced in a study of radiotherapy plus CTLA-4 blockade in lung cancer. Some clones are missing from TCRdb's copy, which holds only in-frame ones; the method was immunoSEQ multiplex PCR. The sample has 85,000 to 120,000 clones, 85% to 90% seen once. This specimen was peripheral blood, taken from a patient treated with radiotherapy plus ipilimumab. These TCRs come from a human donor with non-small cell lung cancer that progressed on radiotherapy plus ipilimumab. Some clones in this sample may be carry-over from other donors' samples.

The CDR3 DNA follows: TGTGCCAGCAGCTCAGAGCGGGGGGGCCGCAATGAGCAGTTCTTC. It specifies CASSSERGGRNEQFF. The chain links TRBV7-2 to TRBJ2-1; TRBD2 matches at 10 bases. Germline V lookup: CDR1 SGHTA, CDR2 FQGNSA. CDR3 length: 15 amino acids. V lost 4 bases, J lost 6 bases, and 6 bases stayed unmatched.

This clone showed up just once. The chain carries TRBV5-6 and TRBJ2-4, with D hard to call. The CDR3 spans 13 residues. CDR1 SGHDT and CDR2 YYEEEE come from the germline V gene. V shed 2 bases and J shed 6 bases, with 9 bases lying between them. The CDR3 sequence: CASSFPSVNIQYF. CDR3 nucleotide sequence: TGTGCCAGCAGCTTTCCGTCGGTAAACATTCAGTACTTC.

This chain uses TRBV29-1 with TRBJ1-4; TRBD1 might be the D (5 bases). The germline gives CDR1 SQVTM, CDR2 ANQGSEA. Trimming shortened V by 4 bases and J by 7 bases, and 13 bases separated the two germline ends. This CDR3 is built from 13 residues. CDR3 amino acids: CSVVSRVGEKLFF. In DNA form, the CDR3 reads TGCAGCGTTGTGTCCAGGGTGGGTGAAAAACTGTTTTTT.

The rearrangement links TRBV5-4 to TRBJ2-5, with D possibly matching TRBD1 (5 bases). V shed 4 bases and J shed 1 base, with 11 bases lying between them. This CDR3 spans 14 amino acids. In germline, CDR1 is SGHNT, CDR2 YYREEE (reference sequence). This CDR3 reads CASSPLGPQETQYF. DNA for the CDR3: TGTGCCAGCAGCCCCTTGGGGCCCCAAGAGACCCAGTACTTC. Filled out from reference TRBV5-4 and TRBJ2-5, the complete variable domain reads ETGVTQSPTHLIKTRGQQVTLRCSSQSGHNTVSWYQQALGQGPQFIFQYYREEENGRGNFPPRFSGLQFPNYSSELNVNALELDDSALYLCASSPLGPQETQYFGPGTRLLVL.

The chain employs TRBV4-1 and TRBJ1-2; possible D gene TRBD1, 5 bases. The CDR3 length is 21 residues. V was trimmed by 1 base and J by 5 bases, leaving 32 bases between them. The germline CDR1 and CDR2 sequences are MGHRA and YSYEKL. In DNA form, the CDR3 reads TGCGCCAGCAGCCAAGTTTTTCGGGTACGAGGGACTGGAACGACTCGGTATGGCTACACCTTC. Residues: CASSQVFRVRGTGTTRYGYTF.

The chain couples TRBV25-1 to TRBJ2-7; D unresolved. The CDR3 is made up of 12 amino acids. V dropped 5 bases and J dropped 1 base, with 6 bases sitting between them. Germline lookup yields CDR1 MGHDK and CDR2 SYGVNS. The CDR3 loop reads CASSWGSYEQYF. CDR3 DNA sequence: TGTGCCAGCAGTTGGGGATCCTACGAGCAGTACTTC.

V and J are TRBV4-3 and TRBJ2-1, with 14 bases matching TRBD2. Per germline, CDR1 LGHNA and CDR2 YSLEER. Trimming removed 2 bases from V and 9 bases from J; junction bases left unmatched: 6. The CDR3 totals 16 residues. The CDR3 reads CASSQRLAGGPGEQFF. CDR3 DNA sequence: TGCGCCAGCAGCCAACGACTAGCGGGGGGGCCTGGTGAGCAGTTCTTC.

V usage is TRBV5-1 and J usage is TRBJ2-7; no firm D call. The length of the CDR3 is 15 residues. V was clipped by 1 base and J by 0 bases, with 11 bases between them. The germline CDR1 and CDR2 sequences are SGHRS and YFSETQ. CDR3 nucleotide sequence: TGCGCCAGCAGCTTGAGTTGGTGGAGCTCCTACGAGCAGTACTTC. The encoded protein is CASSLSWWSSYEQYF.

The chain couples TRBV18 to TRBJ2-3, with TRBD2 matching over 8 bases. Germline V gene lookup returns CDR1 KGHSH and CDR2 LQKENI. This CDR3 region has 14 residues. V lost 3 bases to trimming and J lost 14 bases; unmatched junction nucleotides: 13. In DNA, the CDR3 is TGTGCCAGCTCACCGGGTAGAGCGGGGGCCCTCCTGTATTTT. It is translated as CASSPGRAGALLYF.

The gene calls are TRBV5-4 and TRBJ2-1; tentatively, D is TRBD1 (6 bases). Germline V gene lookup returns CDR1 SGHNT and CDR2 YYREEE (reference sequence). The V end was cut by 0 bases, the J end by 4 bases, with 17 bases between. CDR3 length equals 17 residues. CDR3 sequence: CASSLGLSRGTYNEQFF. In DNA, the CDR3 is TGTGCCAGCAGCTTGGGGTTGAGCAGGGGCACTTACAATGAGCAGTTCTTC.

The rearrangement links TRBV7-2 to TRBJ2-1; D unclear. CDR1 and CDR2 from the germline V gene are SGHTA and FQGNSA. V lost 5 bases, J lost 3 bases, and 8 bases lay in between. The CDR3 length is 13 residues. For the CDR3, the DNA is TGTGCCAGCAGCCTAAACGGCTACAATGAGCAGTTCTTC. It specifies CASSLNGYNEQFF.

This chain uses TRBV11-2 with TRBJ2-7, with 11 positions matching TRBD1. CDR3 size: 14 residues. Trimming took 4 bases from V and 3 from J; bases not matched to a gene: 2. CDR1 SGHAT and CDR2 FQNNGV come from the germline V gene. The CDR3 bases are TGTGCCAGCAGCTGGGACAGGGGGTTCTACGAGCAGTACTTC. It codes for CASSWDRGFYEQYF.

This chain joins TRBV5-1 and TRBJ1-2, with 8 bases identical to TRBD1. Trimming took 5 bases from V and 3 from J; bases not matched to a gene: 6. The CDR3 is 14 residues long. Germline lookup yields CDR1 SGHRS and CDR2 YFSETQ. The CDR3 sequence is CASRAMTGDYGYTF. CDR3 coding DNA: TGCGCCAGCAGAGCTATGACAGGGGACTATGGCTACACCTTC. The whole variable domain, remainder taken from reference TRBV5-1 and TRBJ1-2, is KAGVTQTPRYLIKTRGQQVTLSCSPISGHRSVSWYQQTPGQGLQFLFEYFSETQRNKGNFPGRFSGRQFSNSRSEMNVSTLELGDSALYLCASRAMTGDYGYTFGSGTRLTVV.

The chain carries TRBV14 and TRBJ2-7; no clear D gene. CDR1 and CDR2 from the germline V gene are SGHDN and FVKESK. Trimming shortened V by 3 bases and J by 0 bases, and 3 bases separated the two germline ends. The CDR3 loop spans 12 amino acids. The CDR3 is CASSQFSYEQYF. CDR3 nucleotide sequence: TGTGCCAGCAGCCAGTTCTCCTACGAGCAGTACTTC. Variable domain in full (rest from reference TRBV14 and TRBJ2-7): EAGVTQFPSHSVIEKGQTVTLRCDPISGHDNLYWYRRVMGKEIKFLLHFVKESKQDESGMPNNRFLAERTGGTYSTLKVQPAELEDSGVYFCASSQFSYEQYFGPGTRLTVT.

The chain combines TRBV6-5 with TRBJ1-3; D unclear. Germline loops: CDR1 MNHEY, CDR2 SVGAGI. The CDR3 is 16 residues long. V was pared by 2 bases and J by 0 bases, with 11 bases between. CDR3 residues: CASSYATDGSGNTIYF. DNA of the CDR3: TGTGCCAGCAGTTACGCGACTGACGGCTCTGGAAACACCATATATTTT.

The V and J genes are TRBV6-6 and TRBJ2-5; either TRBD1 or TRBD2 may supply D (6 bases each). Trimming left V 6 bases short and J 5 bases short, with 13 bases between. The germline gives CDR1 MNHNY, CDR2 SVGAGI (reference sequence). CDR3 length: 13 residues. The CDR3 reads CASSRSGAETQYF. The CDR3 DNA is TGTGCCAGCAGCCGGTCGGGGGCGGAGACCCAGTACTTC.

The chain has TRBV6-1 and TRBJ2-1; D possibly matches TRBD1 or TRBD2 (5 bases each). This CDR3 contains 12 residues. Germline lookup yields CDR1 MNHNS and CDR2 SASEGT. Trimming left V 10 bases short and J 6 bases short, with 13 bases between. CDR3 coding DNA: TGTGCCACGGGGCGACTACTCAATGAGCAGTTCTTC. It translates to CATGRLLNEQFF.

This clone has just one count. V and J are TRBV5-1 and TRBJ2-3; 11 bases are shared with TRBD2. The CDR3 is 16 amino acids. Germline trimming cut 0 bases from V and 5 bases from J; bases unmatched to any gene: 5. In germline, CDR1 is SGHRS, CDR2 YFSETQ. The CDR3 sequence: CASSLAELAGVDTQYF. DNA for the CDR3: TGCGCCAGCAGCTTGGCAGAACTAGCGGGGGTAGATACGCAGTATTTT.

The chain combines TRBV4-3 with TRBJ1-1; 9 bases align to TRBD1. Germline CDR1 is LGHNA and CDR2 is YSLEER. The CDR3 totals 15 residues. With 1 base clipped from V and 7 bases from J, the junction kept 7 bases outside the gene matches. This CDR3 is CASSQVGQGFVEAFF. In nucleotides, the CDR3 is TGCGCCAGCAGCCAAGTCGGACAGGGGTTTGTTGAAGCTTTCTTT.

The chain employs TRBV14 and TRBJ2-2, with a possible D match to TRBD1 (6 bases). CDR1 is SGHDN, CDR2 FVKESK, per germline. With 2 bases removed from V and 4 bases from J, the gap between germline ends came to 17 bases. This CDR3 contains 17 residues. CDR3 region: CASSQLQGIGITGELFF. The CDR3 DNA follows: TGTGCCAGCAGCCAATTACAGGGAATAGGGATCACCGGGGAGCTGTTTTTT.

The count of this clone is one. The chain couples TRBV7-2 to TRBJ1-1, with unresolved D. The length of the CDR3 is 11 residues. Trimming shortened V by 2 bases and J by 8 bases, and 6 bases separated the two germline ends. CDR1 is SGHTA, CDR2 FQGNSA, per germline. CDR3 sequence reads: CASSLLEEAFF. The CDR3 nucleotides read TGTGCCAGCAGCTTATTGGAGGAAGCTTTCTTT.

This clone was seen once. The chain has TRBV7-9 and TRBJ2-7; TRBD2 matches at 9 bases. CDR1 is SEHNR and CDR2 is FQNEAQ in the germline V gene (reference sequence). The CDR3 is 17 residues long. J was trimmed by 2 bases and V by 0 bases; bases with no gene match: 8. CDR3: CASSLALLAGITYEQYF. The CDR3 bases are TGTGCCAGCAGCTTAGCTTTACTAGCGGGCATTACCTACGAGCAGTACTTC.

The V gene is TRBV5-1, the J gene TRBJ2-3; D remains ambiguous. The V end lost 0 bases, the J end lost 3 bases, and 8 bases lay between the germline ends. Germline assignment: CDR1 SGHRS and CDR2 YFSETQ. This CDR3 has 14 amino acids. The CDR3 spells CASSLALITDTQYF. The CDR3 DNA reads TGCGCCAGCAGCTTGGCCCTTATAACAGATACGCAGTATTTT.

This rearrangement joins TRBV27 to TRBJ2-1, with 13 bases identical to TRBD2. The length of the CDR3 is 17 residues. With V trimmed by 5 bases and J by 3 bases, 7 bases remained unmatched. In germline, CDR1 is MNHEY, CDR2 SMNVEV (reference sequence). The CDR3 DNA is TGTGCCAGCAGTACCTACCGGACTAGCGGGGGCTACAATGAGCAGTTCTTC. It encodes CASSTYRTSGGYNEQFF.

This chain uses TRBV5-4 with TRBJ1-1, with 7 bases matching TRBD1. Germline V CDR1 and CDR2: SGHNT, YYREEE (reference sequence). Trimming at V came to 3 bases and at J to 2 bases, leaving 1 base not matched to a gene. The CDR3 contains 13 residues. The CDR3 DNA follows: TGTGCCAGCAGCTGGGACAGTAACACTGAAGCTTTCTTT. Protein product: CASSWDSNTEAFF.

The chain links TRBV30 to TRBJ2-3, with unresolved D. Trimming pared 5 bases from V and 5 bases from J, leaving 8 bases between. The CDR3 is 11 amino acids. Germline V gives CDR1 GTSNPN, CDR2 SVGIG (reference sequence). The CDR3 is CAWGWGDTQYF. The CDR3, as DNA: TGTGCCTGGGGGTGGGGAGATACGCAGTATTTT.

This chain connects TRBV5-1 to TRBJ2-3; D tentatively reads TRBD1 or TRBD2 (5 bases each). Looked up from germline, CDR1 is SGHRS and CDR2 is YFSETQ. The CDR3 length is 13 residues. Trimming took 0 bases from V and 8 from J, leaving 10 bases between them. The CDR3 nucleotides read TGCGCCAGCAGCTTGGTGGGACGCCGTACGCAGTATTTT. Translated: CASSLVGRRTQYF.

The J gene is TRBJ1-2, the V gene TRBV5-6, with 8 bases aligning to TRBD1. The CDR3 length is 14 residues. Germline trimming cut 4 bases from V and 4 bases from J; bases unmatched to any gene: 6. Germline V lookup: CDR1 SGHDT, CDR2 YYEEEE. The CDR3 loop reads CASSLGQGGYGYTF. The CDR3 nucleotides read TGTGCCAGCAGCCTAGGACAGGGAGGCTATGGCTACACCTTC.

V is TRBV4-3 and J is TRBJ2-1; the D call may be TRBD1 or TRBD2 (7 bases each). CDR1 is LGHNA and CDR2 is YSLEER in the germline V gene. Trimming shortened V by 4 bases and J by 0 bases, and 13 bases separated the two germline ends. The CDR3 sequence is 16 residues long. The CDR3 region is CASSPGGASSYNEQFF. The CDR3 coding sequence is TGCGCCAGCAGCCCAGGGGGGGCAAGCTCCTACAATGAGCAGTTCTTC.